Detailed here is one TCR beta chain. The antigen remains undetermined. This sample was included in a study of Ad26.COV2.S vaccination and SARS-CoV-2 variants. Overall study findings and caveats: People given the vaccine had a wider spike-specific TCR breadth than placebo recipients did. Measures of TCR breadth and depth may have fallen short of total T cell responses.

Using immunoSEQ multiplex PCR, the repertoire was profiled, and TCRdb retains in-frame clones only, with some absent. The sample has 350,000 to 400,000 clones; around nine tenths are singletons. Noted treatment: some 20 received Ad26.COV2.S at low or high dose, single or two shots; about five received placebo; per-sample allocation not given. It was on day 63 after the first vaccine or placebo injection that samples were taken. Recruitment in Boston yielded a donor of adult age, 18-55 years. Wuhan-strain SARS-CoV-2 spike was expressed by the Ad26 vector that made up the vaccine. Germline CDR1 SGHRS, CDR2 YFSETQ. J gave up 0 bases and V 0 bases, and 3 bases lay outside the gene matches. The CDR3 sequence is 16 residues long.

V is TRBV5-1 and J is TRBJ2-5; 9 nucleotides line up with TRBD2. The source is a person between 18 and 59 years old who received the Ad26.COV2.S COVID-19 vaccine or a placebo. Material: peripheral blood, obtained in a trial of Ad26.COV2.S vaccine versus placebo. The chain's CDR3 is CASSLVSGGDQETQYF. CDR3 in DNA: TGCGCCAGCAGCTTGGTTAGCGGGGGCGACCAAGAGACCCAGTACTTC.